These 12 T cell receptor beta chains came from one sample sequenced in a study of T-cell reconstitution after alpha-beta-depleted transplantation in children. This sample's TCRbeta library carried unique molecular identifier barcodes. MiXCR, applied by TCRdb to the PCR reads, yields one record per CDR3 protein. Among 250,000 to 300,000 distinct CDR3 sequences, about 9.5% were seen once, and the ten largest hold less than 8%. The starting material was PBMCs, obtained before TCRalphabeta/CD19-depleted stem cell transplant. The receptors derive from a boy under three years old with acute myeloid leukemia, due to receive a stem cell transplant.

This clonotype was picked up many times. V gene TRBV24-1 combines with J gene TRBJ2-1; a weak D match, TRBD2 (5 bases). Trimming took off 6 bases at V and 5 bases at J, with 13 bases between the two ends. Germline-derived CDR1 and CDR2 are KGHDR and SFDVKD. The CDR3 is 14 amino acids. The CDR3 DNA follows: TGTGCCACCAGTAGGGAGTATTGGGACAATGAGCAGTTCTTC. Its translation: CATSREYWDNEQFF.

This clonotype was seen a handful of times. The V gene is TRBV12-3 or TRBV12-4, the J gene TRBJ2-1; no clear D. The CDR3 extends over 13 amino acids. V was cut by 5 bases and J by 5 bases, with 10 bases left in between. The DNA of the CDR3 is TGTGCCAGCAGTGGCGACAACCACAATGAGCAGTTCTTC. This sequence encodes CASSGDNHNEQFF.

This clonotype appeared many times. The rearrangement links TRBV12-3 or TRBV12-4 to TRBJ1-1; 9 bases align to TRBD1. The CDR3 has 15 amino acids. The junction had 2 bases not matched to a gene; V was cut back by 2 bases and J by 1 base. The CDR3 coding sequence is TGTGCCAGCAGTTTAACAGGGGGCTGGAACACTGAAGCTTTCTTT. Residues: CASSLTGGWNTEAFF.

The chain uses TRBV30 and TRBJ1-5, with unresolved D. This CDR3 spans 15 amino acids. The V end lost 1 base, the J end lost 6 bases, and 16 bases lay between the germline ends. In germline, CDR1 is GTSNPN, CDR2 SVGIG (reference sequence). The CDR3 here is CAWSEGPAWSQPQHF. CDR3 coding DNA: TGTGCCTGGAGTGAGGGCCCCGCGTGGAGTCAGCCCCAGCATTTT.

The table lists this clonotype with many counts. This chain joins TRBV7-9 and TRBJ2-3; a weak D match, TRBD2 (6 bases). Germline CDR1 SEHNR, CDR2 FQNEAQ (reference sequence). Trimming took off 0 bases at V and 5 bases at J, with 9 bases between the two ends. This CDR3 spans 14 amino acids. CDR3 sequence: CASSLAGGRDTQYF. In DNA form, the CDR3 reads TGTGCCAGCAGCTTAGCGGGAGGAAGAGATACGCAGTATTTT.

J is TRBJ2-2 and V is TRBV12-3 or TRBV12-4; 8 nucleotides match TRBD1. Trimming removed 5 bases from V and 6 bases from J; junction bases left unmatched: 5. This CDR3 comprises 14 residues. DNA for the CDR3: TGTGCCAGCAGTCTAGGACAGGGAGCCGGGGAGCTGTTTTTT. Its translation: CASSLGQGAGELFF.

V is TRBV7-2 and J is TRBJ2-3; TRBD2 matches 11 bases. The CDR3 loop spans 16 amino acids. In germline, CDR1 is SGHTA, CDR2 FQGNSA. V lost 1 base and J lost 3; bases outside the gene matches: 3. CDR3 nucleotides: TGTGCCAGCAGCTTAGTTAGCGGGAGGGTAACAGATACGCAGTATTTT. It specifies CASSLVSGRVTDTQYF. The whole variable domain, remainder taken from reference TRBV7-2 and TRBJ2-3, is GAGVSQSPSNKVTEKGKDVELRCDPISGHTALYWYRQSLGQGLEFLIYFQGNSAPDKSGLPSDRFSAERTGGSVSTLTIQRTQQEDSAVYLCASSLVSGRVTDTQYFGPGTRLTVL.

This clonotype came up many times. The chain joins TRBV29-1 to TRBJ2-1; D is undetermined. Per germline, CDR1 SQVTM and CDR2 ANQGSEA. The CDR3 extends over 13 amino acids. Trimming shortened V by 4 bases and J by 0 bases, and 7 bases separated the two germline ends. Written as DNA, the CDR3 is TGCAGCGTTGGGCGAGTCTCCTACAATGAGCAGTTCTTC. It yields the protein CSVGRVSYNEQFF.

This clonotype was seen ten or more times. The gene calls are TRBV5-6 and TRBJ2-7; the match to TRBD2 covers 8 bases. CDR3 length: 13 residues. With 7 bases clipped from V and 3 bases from J, the junction kept 6 bases outside the gene matches. From germline, CDR1 is SGHDT and CDR2 YYEEEE. The CDR3 protein is CASGLAGLYEQYF. In DNA form, the CDR3 reads TGTGCCAGCGGGTTAGCGGGGCTCTACGAGCAGTACTTC.

This clonotype was counted many times. The chain links TRBV6-4 to TRBJ1-6; D gene unclear. Germline CDR1 and CDR2: MRHNA and SNTAGT. The germline V and J ends were trimmed by 0 bases and 9 bases, with 6 bases remaining between them. CDR3 length: 13 amino acids. CDR3 in amino acids: CASSDSGGSPLHF. Written as DNA, the CDR3 is TGTGCCAGCAGTGACTCGGGCGGTTCACCCCTCCACTTT.

This chain joins TRBV12-3 or TRBV12-4 and TRBJ1-6, with D unclear. This CDR3 region has 12 residues. The V end lost 9 bases, the J end lost 6 bases, and 9 bases lay between the germline ends. CDR3 in DNA: TGTGCCAGTAGATTGGGTAATTCACCCCTCCACTTT. This encodes CASRLGNSPLHF.

This clonotype was seen at least ten times. The chain is built from TRBV28 and TRBJ2-3; possibly TRBD1 or TRBD2 for D (6 bases each). The CDR3 is 13 residues long. Germline V gene lookup returns CDR1 MDHEN and CDR2 SYDVKM. The CDR3 sequence: CAGGLGSTDTQYF. The CDR3 DNA reads as TGTGCAGGGGGACTCGGAAGCACAGATACGCAGTATTTT.